This TCR beta chain was sequenced during a study of vaccination and CD4 T cells after COVID-19 (dated by TCRdb to the early 2020s). About the full investigation: Every convalescent patient had a positive nasal swab PCR test for SARS-CoV-2, with mild disease in 8 to 10 patients and severe disease in one. In around 10 COVID-19 convalescent patients and a handful of infection-naive healthy vaccine recipients, researchers compared the spike-specific CD4+ TCR repertoire from before mRNA vaccination with the repertoire from after. Post-vaccine blood samples were obtained a median of approximately 74 days after the second vaccine dose, with a range of roughly 12 to 250 days. Post-COVID blood samples from convalescent patients were collected a median of roughly 100 days after diagnosis, with a range of 35 to 161 days. Control cultures used a CEFX viral epitope pool as positive control, an HIV-1 Nef peptide pool as negative control, or no peptide. Culture stimuli were overlapping spike peptide pools from SARS-CoV-2 and from the common cold coronaviruses HCoV-NL63, HCoV-OC43 and HCoV-229E. In the convalescent cohort there were six males and four females, among whom were two Hispanic individuals, seven Caucasians, two Asians and one multiracial person. Each participant got two doses of either the Pfizer-BioNTech BNT162b2 vaccine (n=8) or the Moderna mRNA-1273 vaccine (n=2). Overall study outcomes, separate from this receptor: The study included relatively few convalescent patients and did not analyze early timepoints after natural infection. In convalescent patients, a median around 84% of post-vaccine SARS-CoV-2-reactive clones were detected only after vaccination, and vaccine-specific priming was suggested by this finding. An increase in the median number of SARS-CoV-2-reactive clonotypes from around 20 after infection to some 38 after vaccination was observed, but the change was not found to be significant. Nearly all vaccine-specific clones in convalescent patients (304 of 307) were mono-reactive for SARS-CoV-2 spike rather than cross-reactive with common cold coronaviruses.

The method behind the library was PCR. TCR sequencing of DNA from cultured CD4+ T cells used the Oncomine TCR Beta short-read assay at the Johns Hopkins FTIC core. The QIAamp micro DNA kit was used to extract genomic DNA from the cultured CD4+ T cells. Oncomine TCR Beta libraries made from cultured CD4+ T cells were pooled using unique dual indexes and sequenced on an Illumina iSeq 100. In the original analysis: Non-productive sequences were filtered out, and CDR3s that did not start with C, did not end with F or W, or were shorter than 7 amino acids were discarded. Antigen-specific clonotypes were identified using the MANAFEST web application through comparison of peptide-stimulated wells with reference and other culture wells. An FDR below 0.05, an odds ratio above 5, and a productive frequency above 0.1% in at least two of three replicate wells were required for clones to be considered positive. A clonotype counted as cross-reactive if it showed significant expansion both in the SARS-CoV-2 spike wells and in at least one common cold coronavirus spike condition. CDR3 homology was assessed with Levenshtein distances (stringdist) and unrooted phylogenetic trees (ape) in R version 3.6.1. TCRdb trimmed public reads at Q25 via fastp, called clones via MiXCR and kept in-frame beta chains. CDR3 protein duplicates are merged, each entry listing the most common genes and DNA. TCRdb's processing, not the authors', yielded these V and J calls. A total of about 12,000 distinct CDR3 sequences appear in this sample, 50% to 70% of them only once. Roughly 13% of the sample comes from the top ten.

The treatment or condition label, as the study defines it: roughly 10-day PBMC culture with coronavirus spike peptide pools or control peptides (ViraFEST assay). The ViraFEST assay, used in the study, expanded antigen-specific T cells with peptide pools and then identified the expanded clonotypes through TCR sequencing. The positive SARS-CoV-2 PCR tests of the convalescent patients were dated from March to December 2020, before the Alpha, Beta and Delta variants emerged in the United States. Each well held 2 million to 2.5 million PBMCs cultured with around 9 ug/ml peptide pools in IMDM containing around 5% human AB serum and around 10 IU/ml IL-2. On days 3 and 7, half of the culture medium was replaced with fresh IL-2-containing medium. Once the cells had been in culture for less than 11 days, the EasySep CD4+ T cell isolation kit was used to isolate CD4+ T cells by negative selection. Ficoll-Paque Plus gradient centrifugation was used to isolate PBMCs from whole blood, and the isolated PBMCs were then either used fresh or cryopreserved at -140C. In general, triplicate wells were set up for every culture condition.

This clonotype showed up just a few times. Its antigen has not been determined. It has no much larger one-base neighbor in the sample; base qualities were not kept. CDR1 and CDR2 are drawn from the germline V gene (reference sequence): GTSNPN, SVGIG. The CDR3 measures 14 amino acids from cysteine to phenylalanine. The DNA shown is the 42-base CDR3, in frame from base 1. The germline V end is reduced by 3 bases and the J end by 5 bases; junction bases left unmatched: 5. The sample comprised CD4+ T cells from blood, cultured in vitro. This clonotype was sampled from a human donor who had recovered from COVID-19. Recombination connected TRBV30 to TRBJ2-7; 12 junctional bases match TRBD1. The CDR3 in this case is CAWSSGQGAHEQYF. DNA sequence: TGTGCCTGGAGCTCGGGACAGGGGGCCCACGAGCAGTACTTC. Extended through the reference TRBV30 and TRBJ2-7 proteins, this CDR3 yields the full variable domain: SQTIHQWPATLVQPVGSPLSLECTVEGTSNPNLYWYRQAAGRGLQLLFYSVGIGQISSEVPQNLSASRPQDRQFILSSKKLLLSDSGFYLCAWSSGQGAHEQYFGPGTRLTVT.